This record covers a single TCR beta chain. The antigen is not known. The sample belongs to a study of vaccination effects on CD4 cells after COVID-19. V lost 4 bases and J lost 5; bases outside the gene matches: 9. Germline assignment: CDR1 MRHNA and CDR2 SNTAGT. The length of the CDR3 is 15 residues. This table comes from immunoSEQ multiplex PCR, and its TCRdb copy is limited to in-frame clones, with some not included. The table shows 30,000 to 40,000 clones, with around 73% occurring only once. Sequencing followed a ViraFEST assay step that expanded antigen-specific CD4+ T cells with viral peptide pools. Isolating CD4+ T cells followed 9 to 11 days of culture. According to the study, vaccine recipients showed no prior SARS-CoV-2 infection and negative nucleocapsid antibodies. Each culture well received about 2 million PBMC. These cells were then cultured in IMDM with about 9.9 IU/ml IL-2 and around 9.6 ug/ml peptides.

The source was CD4+ T cells from PBMCs cultured with HCoV-OC43 spike peptides, collected before COVID-19 vaccination. Subset here: HCoV-OC43 spike overlapping peptide pool stimulation. The chain combines TRBV6-4 with TRBJ1-2; 8 bases align to TRBD1. The receptor comes from a human donor who received a COVID-19 vaccine. CDR3 protein: CASSVSGQGIYGYTF. The CDR3 nucleotides are TGTGCCAGCAGTGTCTCCGGACAGGGCATATATGGCTACACCTTC.